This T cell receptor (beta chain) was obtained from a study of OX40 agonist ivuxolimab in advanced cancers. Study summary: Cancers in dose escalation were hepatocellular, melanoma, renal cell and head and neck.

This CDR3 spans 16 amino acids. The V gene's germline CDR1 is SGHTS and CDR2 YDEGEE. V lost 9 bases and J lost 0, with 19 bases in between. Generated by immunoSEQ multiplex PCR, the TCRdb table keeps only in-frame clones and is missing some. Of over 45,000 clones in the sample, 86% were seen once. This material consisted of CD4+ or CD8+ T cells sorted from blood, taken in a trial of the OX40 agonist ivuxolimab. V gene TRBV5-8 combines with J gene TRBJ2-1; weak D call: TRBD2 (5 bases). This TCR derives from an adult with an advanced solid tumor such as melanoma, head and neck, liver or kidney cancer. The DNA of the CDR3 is TGTGCCAACCCGCCCAGGAGGTTTAACTCCTACAATGAGCAGTTCTTC. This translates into CANPPRRFNSYNEQFF.